This T cell receptor beta chain was identified in a study of blood T cell repertoires in COVID-19 (dated by TCRdb to 2020 to 2022). With regard to the full study: Samples from collaborators originated in the United States, Italy and Spain and spanned both the acute and convalescent phases of COVID-19. The material from the prospective study consisted of cDNA or gDNA derived from T cells, B-cell-depleted T cells, or PBMCs. Subjects who had been exposed to COVID-19, were actively infected with it, or had recovered from it provided the deeply sampled blood TCRbeta repertoires that made up the dataset. The repertoires were made available in a free public database intended to serve as a resource for research on the immune response to SARS-CoV-2. Samples came from the ongoing ImmuneRACE study (first 160 participants) plus 1,254 subjects from 6 global collaborators. Nearly every sample came with metadata listing a de-identified subject ID, COVID-19 status, age in years and sex. HLA class I and class II types, where available, came from metadata supplied by the sample provider rather than from assay-based typing. Study-wide findings and limitations: How much clinical and demographic metadata was included differed by source and by participant, and the metadata was provided uncurated.

TCRbeta CDR3 regions were amplified from genomic DNA using the immunoSEQ Assay, a bias-controlled multiplex PCR. The study's own analysis went as follows. The number of nucleated cells in each sample was estimated by amplification of reference gene primers within the assay. To quantify the absolute abundance of each unique TCRbeta CDR3 rearrangement, sequence reads were collapsed and filtered. For each sample, productive Simpson clonality was calculated as the square root of Simpson's diversity index over productive rearrangements. In its TCRdb copy, this immuneACCESS table keeps in-frame sequences only and misses some clones. Where compared with another copy, unresolved V genes explain less than half of these, and the others have no known cause. V, J and clone size were drawn from that table, and D and trimming were deduced from the DNA. The sample table records a few hundred thousand clones; 87% of these occur just once. Around 5.9% of the sample goes to the ten largest clones.

Participants in the prospective study were aged roughly 18 to 100 years, lived in 20 to 30 United States geographic areas, and enrolled through a virtual design. To assign participants to cohorts, the prospective study relied on clinical history that participants themselves reported in a screening survey and a study questionnaire. For ImmuneRACE Cohort 3, a participant was defined as recovered based on two consecutive negative NP/OP PCR tests, clearance by a healthcare professional, or resolution of symptoms. Each participant in the prospective study had whole blood, serum and a nasopharyngeal or oropharyngeal swab collected by mobile phlebotomists. Prospective study participants could optionally give additional blood draws and questionnaires over an approximately 2-month period. Before DNA extraction, prospective study blood samples were shipped either frozen or at room temperature. The CDR1 and CDR2 encoded by the germline V gene (reference sequence) are SEHNR and FQNEAQ. V is reduced by 0 bases and J by 2 bases, leaving a spacing of 10 bases between them. Including the terminal cysteine and phenylalanine, the CDR3 comprises 15 residues. The retained sequence is limited to the CDR3, 45 bases, with the frame set at the first base.

Worth noting for this clone: Its antigen specificity is not known. Qualities for individual bases were not recorded, and no much larger clone is one base off.

The sequence is built from TRBV7-9 and TRBJ1-2; tentative D gene TRBD1, with 5 bases matching. Material: PBMCs or T cells enriched from blood (not recorded which). This receptor was taken from a woman between 25 and 40 years old who had recovered from COVID-19. The DNA reads as follows: TGTGCCAGCAGCTTAGCCGACGGGGGAAACTATGGCTACACCTTC. Its protein is CASSLADGGNYGYTF.